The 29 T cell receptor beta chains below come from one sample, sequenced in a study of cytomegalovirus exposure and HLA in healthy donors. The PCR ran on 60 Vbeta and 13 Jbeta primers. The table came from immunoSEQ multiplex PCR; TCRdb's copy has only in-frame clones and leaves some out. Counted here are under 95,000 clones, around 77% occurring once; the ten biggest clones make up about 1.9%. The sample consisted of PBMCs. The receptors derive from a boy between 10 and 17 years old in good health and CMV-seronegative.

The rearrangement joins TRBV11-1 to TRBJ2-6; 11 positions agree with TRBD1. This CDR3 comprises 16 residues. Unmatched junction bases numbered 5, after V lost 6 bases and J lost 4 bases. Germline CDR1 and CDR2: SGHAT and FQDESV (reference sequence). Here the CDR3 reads CASSWTGGSGANVLTF. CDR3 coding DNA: TGTGCCAGCAGTTGGACAGGGGGCTCCGGGGCCAACGTCCTGACTTTC.

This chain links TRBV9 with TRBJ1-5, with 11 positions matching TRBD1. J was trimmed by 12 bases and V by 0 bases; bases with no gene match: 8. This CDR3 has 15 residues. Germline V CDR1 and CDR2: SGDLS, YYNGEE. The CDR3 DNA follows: TGTGCCAGCAGCGTAGGGACAGGGGGCTTAGAGCTCCAGCATTTT. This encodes CASSVGTGGLELQHF.

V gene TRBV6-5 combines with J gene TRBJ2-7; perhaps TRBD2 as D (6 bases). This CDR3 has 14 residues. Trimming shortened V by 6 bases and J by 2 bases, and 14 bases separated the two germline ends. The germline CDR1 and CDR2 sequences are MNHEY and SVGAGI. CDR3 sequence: CASSEAGRPYEQYF. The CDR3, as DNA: TGTGCCAGCAGCGAGGCAGGGAGGCCCTACGAGCAGTACTTC.

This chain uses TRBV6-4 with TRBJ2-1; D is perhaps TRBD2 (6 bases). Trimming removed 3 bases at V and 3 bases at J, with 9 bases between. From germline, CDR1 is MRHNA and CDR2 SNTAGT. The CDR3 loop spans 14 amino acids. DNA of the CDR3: TGTGCCAGCAGTGAGGGGGGAAACTACAATGAGCAGTTCTTC. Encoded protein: CASSEGGNYNEQFF.

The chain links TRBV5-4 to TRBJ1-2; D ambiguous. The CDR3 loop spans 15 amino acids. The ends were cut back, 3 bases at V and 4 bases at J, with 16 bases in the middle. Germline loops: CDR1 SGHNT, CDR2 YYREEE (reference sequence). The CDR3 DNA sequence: TGTGCCAGCAGCTGGTGGGAGGCTTCCGGCTATGGCTACACCTTC. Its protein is CASSWWEASGYGYTF.

As DNA, the CDR3 is TGTGCCAGCTCATCTTCCACTCCCCCGGGCACTGAAGCTTTCTTT. Amino acid sequence: CASSSSTPPGTEAFF. The chain recombines TRBV18 with TRBJ1-1; D unclear. V lost 5 bases to trimming and J lost 4 bases, with 17 bases between them. This CDR3 contains 15 residues. Germline V lookup: CDR1 KGHSH, CDR2 LQKENI. The full variable domain, with the rest looked up from reference TRBV18 and TRBJ1-1, is NAGVMQNPRHLVRRRGQEARLRCSPMKGHSHVYWYRQLPEEGLKFMVYLQKENIIDESGMPKERFSAEFPKEGPSILRIQQVVRGDSAAYFCASSSSTPPGTEAFFGQGTRLTVV.

The CDR3 region is CAEGIGRGASNTGELFF. CDR3 in DNA: TGCGCCGAGGGCATAGGGCGGGGGGCTTCGAACACCGGGGAGCTGTTTTTT. The J gene is TRBJ2-2, the V gene TRBV5-1; TRBD2 agrees at 8 bases. There are 17 residues in the CDR3. Germline CDR1 and CDR2: SGHRS and YFSETQ. V trimming: 10 bases; J trimming: 0 bases; junction bases outside the gene matches: 14.

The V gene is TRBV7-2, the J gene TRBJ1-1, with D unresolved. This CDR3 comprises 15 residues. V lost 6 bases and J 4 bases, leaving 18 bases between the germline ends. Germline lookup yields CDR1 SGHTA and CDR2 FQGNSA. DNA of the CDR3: TGTGCCAGCAGACGACAACCGAACATGGGCACTGAAGCTTTCTTT. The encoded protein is CASRRQPNMGTEAFF.

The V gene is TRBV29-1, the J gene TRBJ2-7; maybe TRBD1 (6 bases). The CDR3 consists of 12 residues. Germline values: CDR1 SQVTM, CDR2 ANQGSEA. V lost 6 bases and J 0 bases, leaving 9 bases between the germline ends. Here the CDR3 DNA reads TGCAGCGTCAGACAGGACTCCTACGAGCAGTACTTC. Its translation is CSVRQDSYEQYF.

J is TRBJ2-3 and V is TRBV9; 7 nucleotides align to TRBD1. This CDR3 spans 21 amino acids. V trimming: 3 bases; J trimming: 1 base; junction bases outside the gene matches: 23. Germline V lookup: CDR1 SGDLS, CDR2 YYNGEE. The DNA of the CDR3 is TGTGCCAGCAGCGCGAACTCCTCGTGGTTCTACAGGGGCCCTGGCACAGATACGCAGTATTTT. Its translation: CASSANSSWFYRGPGTDTQYF.

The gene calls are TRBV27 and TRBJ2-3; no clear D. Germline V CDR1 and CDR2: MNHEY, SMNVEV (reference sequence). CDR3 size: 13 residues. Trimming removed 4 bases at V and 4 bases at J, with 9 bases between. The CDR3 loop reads CASSYGLADTQYF. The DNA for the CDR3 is TGTGCCAGCAGTTACGGGTTGGCAGATACGCAGTATTTT.

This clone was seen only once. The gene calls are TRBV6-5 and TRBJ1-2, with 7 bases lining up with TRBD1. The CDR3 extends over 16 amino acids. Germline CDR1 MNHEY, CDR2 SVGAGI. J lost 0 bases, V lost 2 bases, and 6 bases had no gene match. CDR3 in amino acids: CASSYDRQGANYGYTF. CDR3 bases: TGTGCCAGCAGTTACGATCGACAGGGCGCTAACTATGGCTACACCTTC.

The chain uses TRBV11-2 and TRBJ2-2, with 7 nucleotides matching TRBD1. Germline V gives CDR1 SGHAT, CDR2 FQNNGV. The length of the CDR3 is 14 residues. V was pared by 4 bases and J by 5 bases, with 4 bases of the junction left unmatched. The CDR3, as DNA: TGTGCCAGCAGCTCGACAGGGTGGACCGGGGAGCTGTTTTTT. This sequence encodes CASSSTGWTGELFF.

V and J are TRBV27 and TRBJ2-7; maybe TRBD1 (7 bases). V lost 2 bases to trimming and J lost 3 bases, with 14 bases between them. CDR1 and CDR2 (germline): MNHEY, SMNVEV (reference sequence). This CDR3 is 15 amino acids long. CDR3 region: CASSLTVRGDYEQYF. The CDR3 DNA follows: TGTGCCAGCAGTTTAACCGTCAGGGGGGACTACGAGCAGTACTTC.

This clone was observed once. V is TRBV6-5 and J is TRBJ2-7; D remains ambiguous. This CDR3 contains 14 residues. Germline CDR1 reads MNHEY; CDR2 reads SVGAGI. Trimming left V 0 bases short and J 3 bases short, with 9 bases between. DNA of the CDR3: TGTGCCAGCAGTTACTCGAAATACAGCTACGAGCAGTACTTC. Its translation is CASSYSKYSYEQYF.

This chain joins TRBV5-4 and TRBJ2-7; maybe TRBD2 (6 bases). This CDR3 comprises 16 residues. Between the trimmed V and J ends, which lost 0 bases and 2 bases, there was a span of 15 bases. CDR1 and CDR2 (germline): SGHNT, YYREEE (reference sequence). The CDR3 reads CASSLGGRGLAYEQYF. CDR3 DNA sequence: TGTGCCAGCAGCTTGGGTGGGCGGGGTCTTGCCTACGAGCAGTACTTC.

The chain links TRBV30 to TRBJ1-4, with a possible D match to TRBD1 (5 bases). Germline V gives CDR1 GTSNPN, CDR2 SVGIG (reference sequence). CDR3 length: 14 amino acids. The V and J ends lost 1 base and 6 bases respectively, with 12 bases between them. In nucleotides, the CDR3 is TGTGCCTGGAGTGCGTGGGAAGGGGATGAAAAACTGTTTTTT. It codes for CAWSAWEGDEKLFF.

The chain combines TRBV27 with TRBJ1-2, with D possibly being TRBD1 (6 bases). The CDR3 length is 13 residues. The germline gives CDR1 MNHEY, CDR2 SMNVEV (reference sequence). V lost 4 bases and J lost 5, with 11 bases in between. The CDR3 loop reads CASSSGQQYGYTF. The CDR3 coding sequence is TGTGCCAGCAGTTCAGGACAGCAGTATGGCTACACCTTC.

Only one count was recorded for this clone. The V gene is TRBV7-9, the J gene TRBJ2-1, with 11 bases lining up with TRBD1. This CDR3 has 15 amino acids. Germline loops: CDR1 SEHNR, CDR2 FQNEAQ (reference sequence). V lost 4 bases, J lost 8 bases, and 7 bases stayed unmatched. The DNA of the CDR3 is TGTGCCAGCAGCTCCAAGGACAGGGGGCGTGATGAGCAGTTCTTC. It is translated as CASSSKDRGRDEQFF. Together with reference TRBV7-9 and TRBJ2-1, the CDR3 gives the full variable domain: DTGVSQNPRHKITKRGQNVTFRCDPISEHNRLYWYRQTLGQGPEFLTYFQNEAQLEKSRLLSDRFSAERPKGSFSTLEIQRTEQGDSAMYLCASSSKDRGRDEQFFGPGTRLTVL.

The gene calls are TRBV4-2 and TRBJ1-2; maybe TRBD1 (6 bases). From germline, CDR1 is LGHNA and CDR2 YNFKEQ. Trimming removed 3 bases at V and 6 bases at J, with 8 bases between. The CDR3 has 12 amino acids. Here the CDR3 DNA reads TGTGCCAGCAGCCACCGGACAGATGGCTACACCTTC. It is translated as CASSHRTDGYTF.

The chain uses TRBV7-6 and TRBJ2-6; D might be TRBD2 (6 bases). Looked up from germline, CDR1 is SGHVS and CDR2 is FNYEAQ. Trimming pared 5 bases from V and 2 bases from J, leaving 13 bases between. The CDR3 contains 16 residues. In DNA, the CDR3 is TGTGCCAGCAGCCCCCGCGGAGGGGCTGGGGCCAACGTCCTGACTTTC. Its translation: CASSPRGGAGANVLTF.

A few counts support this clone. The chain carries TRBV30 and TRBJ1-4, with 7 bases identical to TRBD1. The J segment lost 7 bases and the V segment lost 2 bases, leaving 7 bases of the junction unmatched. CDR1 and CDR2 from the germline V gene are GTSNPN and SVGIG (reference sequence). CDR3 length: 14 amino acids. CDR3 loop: CAWSTGVYGEKLFF. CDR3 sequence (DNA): TGTGCCTGGAGTACAGGGGTTTACGGTGAAAAACTGTTTTTT. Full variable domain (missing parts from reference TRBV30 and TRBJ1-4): SQTIHQWPATLVQPVGSPLSLECTVEGTSNPNLYWYRQAAGRGLQLLFYSVGIGQISSEVPQNLSASRPQDRQFILSSKKLLLSDSGFYLCAWSTGVYGEKLFFGSGTQLSVL.

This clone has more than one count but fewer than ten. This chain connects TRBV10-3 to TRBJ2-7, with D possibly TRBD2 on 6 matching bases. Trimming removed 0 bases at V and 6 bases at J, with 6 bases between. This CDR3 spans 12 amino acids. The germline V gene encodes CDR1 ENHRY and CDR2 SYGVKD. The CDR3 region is CAISESEGEQYF. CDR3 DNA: TGTGCCATCAGTGAGTCGGAGGGCGAGCAGTACTTC.

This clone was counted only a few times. The CDR3 DNA sequence: TGTGCCAGCAGCTCTTATCCTAAGCATTCACCCCTCCACTTT. It translates to CASSSYPKHSPLHF. The V and J genes are TRBV5-6 and TRBJ1-6; D gene ambiguous. Per the germline V gene, CDR1 is SGHDT and CDR2 is YYEEEE. The V and J ends lost 3 bases and 8 bases respectively, with 12 bases between them. The CDR3 spans 14 residues.

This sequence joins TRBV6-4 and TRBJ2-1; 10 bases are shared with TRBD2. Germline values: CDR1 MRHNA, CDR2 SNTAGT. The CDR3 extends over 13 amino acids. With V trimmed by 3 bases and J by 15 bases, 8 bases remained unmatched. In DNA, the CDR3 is TGTGCCAGCAGTGAAGAAGCGGGAGGGCCTGGGTTCTTC. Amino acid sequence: CASSEEAGGPGFF.

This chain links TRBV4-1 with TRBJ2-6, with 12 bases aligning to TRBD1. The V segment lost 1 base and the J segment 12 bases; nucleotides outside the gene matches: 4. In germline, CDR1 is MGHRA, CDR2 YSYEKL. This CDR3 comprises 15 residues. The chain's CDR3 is CASSQGDRGQGVLTF. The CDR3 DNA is TGCGCCAGCAGCCAAGGGGACAGGGGGCAGGGCGTCCTGACTTTC.

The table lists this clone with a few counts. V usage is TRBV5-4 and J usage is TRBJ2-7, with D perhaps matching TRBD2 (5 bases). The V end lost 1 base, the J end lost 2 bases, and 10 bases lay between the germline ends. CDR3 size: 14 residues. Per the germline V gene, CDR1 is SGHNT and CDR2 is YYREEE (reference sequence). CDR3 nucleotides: TGTGCCAGCAGCTTGACGCGGGCCCCCTACGAGCAGTACTTC. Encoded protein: CASSLTRAPYEQYF.

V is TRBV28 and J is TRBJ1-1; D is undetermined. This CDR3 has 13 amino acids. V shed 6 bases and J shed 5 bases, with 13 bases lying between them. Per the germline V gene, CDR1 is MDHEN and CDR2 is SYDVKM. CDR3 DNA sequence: TGTGCCAGCAGCCGACGGGGAGGGACTGAAGCTTTCTTT. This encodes CASSRRGGTEAFF.

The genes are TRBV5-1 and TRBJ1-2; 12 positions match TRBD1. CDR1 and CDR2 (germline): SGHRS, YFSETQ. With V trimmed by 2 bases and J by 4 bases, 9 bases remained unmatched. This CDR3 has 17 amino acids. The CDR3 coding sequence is TGCGCCAGCAGCTTCGGGACAGGGGGCGTTTCTCCCTATGGCTACACCTTC. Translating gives CASSFGTGGVSPYGYTF.